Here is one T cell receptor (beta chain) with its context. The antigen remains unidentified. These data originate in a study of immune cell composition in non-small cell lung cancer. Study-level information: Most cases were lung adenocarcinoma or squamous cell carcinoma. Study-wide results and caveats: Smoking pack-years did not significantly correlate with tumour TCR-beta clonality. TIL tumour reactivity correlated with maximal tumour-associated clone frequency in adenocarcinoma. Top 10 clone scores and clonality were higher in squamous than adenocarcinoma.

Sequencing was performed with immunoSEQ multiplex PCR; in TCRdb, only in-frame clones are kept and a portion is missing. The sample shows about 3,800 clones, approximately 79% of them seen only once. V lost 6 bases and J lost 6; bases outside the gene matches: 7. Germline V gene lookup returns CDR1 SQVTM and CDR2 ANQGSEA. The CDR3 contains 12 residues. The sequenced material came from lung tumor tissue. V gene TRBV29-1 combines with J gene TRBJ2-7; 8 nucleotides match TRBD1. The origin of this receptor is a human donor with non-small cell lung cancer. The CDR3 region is CSVRQGAPEQYF. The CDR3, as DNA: TGCAGCGTCAGGCAGGGGGCCCCCGAGCAGTACTTC.